Below, one T cell receptor beta chain is given with its context. The sample belongs to a study of T cells after somatic rescue of genetic block. The method was immunoSEQ multiplex PCR; TCRdb's version includes in-frame clones alone and lacks a portion of them. The table lists 95,000 to 120,000 clones, over 80% of them singletons. The CDR3 extends over 15 amino acids. After removal of 3 bases from V and 4 bases from J, the junction contained 5 bases not matched to a gene. The germline V gene encodes CDR1 SGHAT and CDR2 FQDESV (reference sequence). The sequence was obtained from a woman younger than 30. The V call is TRBV11-1, the J call TRBJ2-3; 9 bases agree with TRBD1. Sequenced sample: peripheral blood mononuclear cells (PBMCs). CDR3 sequence reads: CASSFGTGKADTQYF. As DNA, the CDR3 is TGTGCCAGCAGCTTCGGGACAGGGAAGGCAGATACGCAGTATTTT.